The 3 T cell receptor beta chains below all came from one sample that was sequenced in a study of blood T cell repertoires in COVID-19 (dated by TCRdb to the early 2020s). The library relied on the immunoSEQ multiplex PCR assay. TCRdb took this table from immuneACCESS and kept in-frame rearrangements with V and J called. Such tables lack part of the clones; where checked against another copy, unresolved V genes explain under half of the gap, and the rest is unexplained. For this sample there are 250,000 to 350,000 clones; around 85% appear just once. The ten biggest clones cover more than 1.1% of the sample. Specimen: peripheral blood. These receptor sequences come from a human donor with COVID-19, enrolled during active disease. The donor label of this sample is uncertain.

V and J are TRBV4-1 and TRBJ1-3; D unclear. This CDR3 contains 16 residues. V was trimmed by 0 bases and J by 7 bases, leaving 16 bases between them. Germline CDR1 reads MGHRA; CDR2 reads YSYEKL. CDR3 sequence reads: CASSQDSGGRWNTIYF. CDR3 coding DNA: TGCGCCAGCAGCCAAGATTCAGGTGGAAGGTGGAACACCATATATTTT.

This sequence joins TRBV4-2 and TRBJ1-3, with no clear D. The CDR3 is 15 residues long. Germline CDR1 and CDR2: LGHNA and YNFKEQ. V lost 2 bases and J 0 bases, leaving 8 bases between the germline ends. The CDR3 DNA is TGTGCCAGCAGCCAACAGGAGGCCTCTGGAAACACCATATATTTT. Amino acid sequence: CASSQQEASGNTIYF.

This clone was recorded a few times. The J gene is TRBJ1-4, the V gene TRBV27; tentative D call: TRBD1 (5 bases). From germline, CDR1 is MNHEY and CDR2 SMNVEV (reference sequence). Deletions cut 6 bases from V and 7 bases from J, with 12 bases between. CDR3 length equals 13 residues. DNA for the CDR3: TGTGCCAGCAGCCAGGGAAAGCCTGAAAAACTGTTTTTT. Translating it yields CASSQGKPEKLFF.